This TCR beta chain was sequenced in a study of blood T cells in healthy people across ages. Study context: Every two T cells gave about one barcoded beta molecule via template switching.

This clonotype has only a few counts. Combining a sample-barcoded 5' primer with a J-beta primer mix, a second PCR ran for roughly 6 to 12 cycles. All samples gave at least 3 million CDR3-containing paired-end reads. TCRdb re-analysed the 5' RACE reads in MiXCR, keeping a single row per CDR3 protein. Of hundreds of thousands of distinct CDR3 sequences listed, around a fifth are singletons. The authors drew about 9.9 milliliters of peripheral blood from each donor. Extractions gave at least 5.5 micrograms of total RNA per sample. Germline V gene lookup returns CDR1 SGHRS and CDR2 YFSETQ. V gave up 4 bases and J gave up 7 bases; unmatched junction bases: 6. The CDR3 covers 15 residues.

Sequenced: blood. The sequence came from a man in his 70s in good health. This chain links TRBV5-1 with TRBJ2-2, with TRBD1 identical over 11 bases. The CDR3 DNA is TGCGCCAGCAGCCCCGGGACAGGGGGTGTCGGGGAGCTGTTTTTT. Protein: CASSPGTGGVGELFF.